This T cell receptor (beta chain) was captured by sequencing in a study of cytomegalovirus exposure and HLA in healthy donors. General study findings and limits: Presence/absence analyses supposed approximately even sequencing depth among donors.

The germline V gene encodes CDR1 LGHNA and CDR2 YNFKEQ. J was trimmed by 0 bases and V by 3 bases; bases with no gene match: 4. The CDR3 sequence is 16 residues long. PCR primers comprised 60 Vbeta and 13 Jbeta primers. Assay used: immunoSEQ multiplex PCR; TCRdb lists only in-frame clones, some missing. The table includes more than 90,000 clones, roughly three quarters detected once. Notes on this clone: Its antigen is currently unknown.

Sequenced: PBMCs. V gene TRBV4-2 combines with J gene TRBJ2-7; 11 bases align to TRBD2. This sequence was found in a female donor in good health and CMV-seronegative. The CDR3 region has the DNA TGTGCCAGCAGCCATTTGCTAGCGGGAGGCTCCTACGAGCAGTACTTC. It codes for CASSHLLAGGSYEQYF.